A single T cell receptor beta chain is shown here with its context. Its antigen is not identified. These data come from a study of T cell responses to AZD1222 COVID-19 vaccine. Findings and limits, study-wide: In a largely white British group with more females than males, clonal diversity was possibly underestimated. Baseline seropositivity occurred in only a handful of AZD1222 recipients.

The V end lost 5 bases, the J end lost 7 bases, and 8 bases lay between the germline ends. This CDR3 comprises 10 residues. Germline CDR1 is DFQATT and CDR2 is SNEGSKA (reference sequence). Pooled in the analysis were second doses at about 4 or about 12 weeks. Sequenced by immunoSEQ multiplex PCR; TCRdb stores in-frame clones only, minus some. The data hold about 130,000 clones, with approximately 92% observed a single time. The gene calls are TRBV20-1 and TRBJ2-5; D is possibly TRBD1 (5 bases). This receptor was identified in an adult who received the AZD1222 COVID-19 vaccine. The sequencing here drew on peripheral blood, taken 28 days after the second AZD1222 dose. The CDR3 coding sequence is TGCAGTGCTTCTACAGGGACCCAGTACTTC. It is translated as CSASTGTQYF.